A selection of T cell receptor beta chains follows, all from one sample in a study of blood T cell repertoires in COVID-19. Assay used: immunoSEQ multiplex PCR; TCRdb lists only in-frame clones, some missing. The sample has 120,000 or so clones; approximately 80% are singletons. The sample consisted of peripheral blood. These receptors all stem from a man between 60 and 70 years old with acute or convalescent COVID-19. Both conserved end residues are part of each CDR3. The D gene is left open where the match is weak. Clone size, where shown, is once, few, many, or a class for clones that have expanded.

D gene: TRBD1; J gene: TRBJ1-4; V gene: TRBV15; clone size: many; CDR3 protein: CATSREQGREKLFF; CDR3 DNA: TGTGCCACCAGCAGAGAACAGGGGAGGGAAAAACTGTTTTTT
D gene: NA; J gene: TRBJ2-7; V gene: TRBV7-7; clone size: few; CDR3 protein: CASSQARIPISYEQYF; CDR3 DNA: TGTGCTAGCAGCCAAGCCCGAATTCCTATCTCCTACGAGCAGTACTTC
D gene: NA; J gene: TRBJ1-6; V gene: TRBV12-3/TRBV12-4; clone size: NA; CDR3 protein: CASSGPPVSPLHF; CDR3 DNA: TGTGCCAGCTCAGGGCCACCGGTTTCACCCCTCCACTTT
D gene: TRBD1; J gene: TRBJ1-5; V gene: TRBV2; clone size: once; CDR3 protein: CASSVTGGDPNQPQHF; CDR3 DNA: TGTGCCAGCAGCGTGACAGGGGGCGACCCAAATCAGCCCCAGCATTTT
D gene: TRBD1; J gene: TRBJ1-2; V gene: TRBV4-2; clone size: NA; CDR3 protein: CASSQNWDRGGYGYTF; CDR3 DNA: TGTGCCAGCAGCCAGAATTGGGACAGGGGCGGCTATGGCTACACCTTC
D gene: TRBD1; J gene: TRBJ2-7; V gene: TRBV7-9; clone size: few; CDR3 protein: CASTTGTGGSSSYEQYF; CDR3 DNA: TGTGCCAGCACCACCGGGACAGGGGGCTCGAGCTCCTACGAGCAGTACTTC
D gene: TRBD2; J gene: TRBJ2-2; V gene: TRBV29-1; clone size: NA; CDR3 protein: CSVGTSGSIGTGELFF; CDR3 DNA: TGCAGCGTTGGAACTAGCGGGAGTATCGGGACCGGGGAGCTGTTTTTT
D gene: NA; J gene: TRBJ2-3; V gene: TRBV7-6; clone size: NA; CDR3 protein: CASSFSGGSHTDTQYF; CDR3 DNA: TGTGCCAGCAGCTTCTCCGGCGGAAGCCACACAGATACGCAGTATTTT
D gene: NA; J gene: TRBJ2-7; V gene: TRBV29-1; clone size: NA; CDR3 protein: CSVEAPGSGYEQYF; CDR3 DNA: TGCAGCGTTGAAGCCCCAGGGTCCGGGTACGAGCAGTACTTC
D gene: TRBD2; J gene: TRBJ2-1; V gene: TRBV27; clone size: once; CDR3 protein: CASSLEGGPNEQFF; CDR3 DNA: TGTGCCAGCAGTTTGGAGGGAGGGCCCAATGAGCAGTTCTTC
D gene: TRBD2; J gene: TRBJ2-5; V gene: TRBV5-4; clone size: NA; CDR3 protein: CASRSLAEETQYF; CDR3 DNA: TGTGCCAGCAGGTCTCTAGCGGAAGAGACCCAGTACTTC
D gene: NA; J gene: TRBJ2-1; V gene: TRBV27; clone size: few; CDR3 protein: CASSLFGFGGNEQFF; CDR3 DNA: TGTGCCAGCAGTTTATTCGGCTTTGGAGGTAATGAGCAGTTCTTC
D gene: TRBD1; J gene: TRBJ2-5; V gene: TRBV2; clone size: NA; CDR3 protein: CASTRDRARETQYF; CDR3 DNA: TGTGCCAGCACCCGGGACAGGGCGCGAGAGACCCAGTACTTC
D gene: NA; J gene: TRBJ1-6; V gene: TRBV5-1; clone size: NA; CDR3 protein: CASSLASGNNSPLHF; CDR3 DNA: TGCGCCAGCAGCTTGGCGTCAGGGAATAATTCACCCCTCCACTTT
D gene: NA; J gene: TRBJ2-5; V gene: TRBV25-1; clone size: NA; CDR3 protein: CASSESRGPWETQYF; CDR3 DNA: TGTGCCAGCAGTGAGTCCAGGGGTCCTTGGGAGACCCAGTACTTC
D gene: NA; J gene: TRBJ2-1; V gene: TRBV19; clone size: NA; CDR3 protein: CASREGRYNEQFF; CDR3 DNA: TGTGCCAGTAGGGAGGGTCGGTACAATGAGCAGTTCTTC
D gene: NA; J gene: TRBJ2-3; V gene: TRBV24-1; clone size: NA; CDR3 protein: CATSDLGGESPDTQYF; CDR3 DNA: TGTGCCACCAGTGATCTCGGGGGAGAGAGTCCAGATACGCAGTATTTT
D gene: NA; J gene: TRBJ1-6; V gene: TRBV5-1; clone size: NA; CDR3 protein: CASSEQGSQNSPLHF; CDR3 DNA: TGCGCCAGCAGCGAACAGGGTTCTCAGAATTCACCCCTCCACTTT
D gene: TRBD1; J gene: TRBJ1-1; V gene: TRBV18; clone size: NA; CDR3 protein: CASSFLQGASTEAFF; CDR3 DNA: TGTGCCAGCTCCTTTTTACAGGGGGCCTCCACTGAAGCTTTCTTT
D gene: NA; J gene: TRBJ1-5; V gene: TRBV19; clone size: once; CDR3 protein: CASSIGSVVGQPQHF; CDR3 DNA: TGTGCCAGTAGTATTGGTAGTGTTGTCGGTCAGCCCCAGCATTTT
D gene: TRBD2; J gene: TRBJ2-7; V gene: TRBV7-2; clone size: NA; CDR3 protein: CASSLGGLAGDSYEQYF; CDR3 DNA: TGTGCCAGCAGCTTAGGAGGACTAGCGGGGGACTCCTACGAGCAGTACTTC
D gene: TRBD1; J gene: TRBJ1-5; V gene: TRBV7-2; clone size: NA; CDR3 protein: CASTEGALRDRNQPQHF; CDR3 DNA: TGTGCCAGCACCGAGGGGGCCCTACGGGACAGAAATCAGCCCCAGCATTTT
D gene: TRBD1; J gene: TRBJ1-5; V gene: TRBV7-9; clone size: NA; CDR3 protein: CASSLGDRINQPQHF; CDR3 DNA: TGTGCCAGCAGCCTTGGGGACAGGATCAATCAGCCCCAGCATTTT
D gene: NA; J gene: TRBJ1-6; V gene: TRBV28; clone size: NA; CDR3 protein: CASSFQGWGNSPLHF; CDR3 DNA: TGTGCCAGCAGCTTCCAGGGGTGGGGGAATTCACCCCTCCACTTT
D gene: TRBD2; J gene: TRBJ2-7; V gene: TRBV27; clone size: NA; CDR3 protein: CASSFGSGGHYEQYF; CDR3 DNA: TGTGCCAGCAGTTTTGGGAGCGGGGGTCACTACGAGCAGTACTTC
D gene: NA; J gene: TRBJ2-1; V gene: TRBV19; clone size: NA; CDR3 protein: CASSIGGTGDAYNEQFF; CDR3 DNA: TGTGCCAGTAGTATAGGCGGGACGGGAGACGCCTACAATGAGCAGTTCTTC
D gene: NA; J gene: TRBJ1-4; V gene: TRBV7-6; clone size: NA; CDR3 protein: CASSPFGGRAEKLFF; CDR3 DNA: TGTGCCAGCAGCCCTTTTGGGGGGAGGGCGGAAAAACTGTTTTTT
D gene: TRBD1; J gene: TRBJ1-2; V gene: TRBV5-1; clone size: NA; CDR3 protein: CASSRGSRQGGGYTF; CDR3 DNA: TGCGCCAGCAGCCGGGGTTCTAGACAGGGGGGAGGCTACACCTTC
D gene: NA; J gene: TRBJ1-4; V gene: TRBV7-8; clone size: NA; CDR3 protein: CASSPWGGAETNEKLFF; CDR3 DNA: TGTGCCAGCAGCCCCTGGGGGGGCGCCGAAACTAATGAAAAACTGTTTTTT
D gene: TRBD1; J gene: TRBJ2-1; V gene: TRBV5-5; clone size: NA; CDR3 protein: CASSSTGGGYNEQFF; CDR3 DNA: TGTGCCAGCAGCTCAACAGGGGGAGGTTACAATGAGCAGTTCTTC
D gene: NA; J gene: TRBJ2-2; V gene: TRBV28; clone size: NA; CDR3 protein: CASREQGVDTGELFF; CDR3 DNA: TGTGCCAGCAGAGAACAGGGCGTCGACACCGGGGAGCTGTTTTTT
D gene: NA; J gene: TRBJ2-1; V gene: TRBV27; clone size: NA; CDR3 protein: CAASRRDGQGSFYNEQFF; CDR3 DNA: TGTGCCGCTAGTAGGCGGGACGGCCAAGGTTCCTTCTACAATGAGCAGTTCTTC
D gene: TRBD2; J gene: TRBJ2-7; V gene: TRBV5-4; clone size: NA; CDR3 protein: CASSVGTSGSYEQYF; CDR3 DNA: TGTGCCAGCAGCGTAGGGACTAGCGGATCCTACGAGCAGTACTTC